The 18 T cell receptor beta chains below all came from one sample that was sequenced in a study of blood T cell repertoires in COVID-19. Some clones are missing from TCRdb's copy, which holds only in-frame ones; the method was immunoSEQ multiplex PCR. In the table there are tens of thousands of clones, 70% to 90% of which are singletons. Source material: peripheral blood. The receptors derive from a woman aged 80 or older with active COVID-19.

This rearrangement joins TRBV25-1 to TRBJ2-7, with D maybe TRBD2 (5 bases). The CDR3 runs 15 residues. From germline, CDR1 is MGHDK and CDR2 SYGVNS. Trimming cost V 3 bases and J 2 bases, with 14 bases left between them. CDR3 in amino acids: CASSDRPSSPYEQYF. The CDR3 nucleotides read TGTGCCAGCAGTGATCGGCCTAGCAGCCCCTACGAGCAGTACTTC.

The rearrangement joins TRBV5-1 to TRBJ1-2, with a possible D match to TRBD1 (6 bases). This CDR3 has 14 amino acids. The germline CDR1 and CDR2 sequences are SGHRS and YFSETQ. V lost 0 bases and J lost 1, with 7 bases in between. The CDR3 coding sequence is TGCGCCAGCAGCTTGGGGGACAATAACTATGGCTACACCTTC. It is translated as CASSLGDNNYGYTF.

The chain joins TRBV18 to TRBJ2-1, with D hard to call. CDR1 KGHSH and CDR2 LQKENI come from the germline V gene. The CDR3 has 15 amino acids. Between the trimmed V and J ends, which lost 3 bases and 4 bases, there was a span of 13 bases. As DNA, the CDR3 is TGTGCCAGCTCACCCTCGCAGAGGTTATACAATGAGCAGTTCTTC. Protein sequence: CASSPSQRLYNEQFF.

The J gene is TRBJ1-1, the V gene TRBV5-1; unclear D gene. The CDR3 is 13 residues long. Germline assignment: CDR1 SGHRS and CDR2 YFSETQ. Trimming pared 1 base from V and 3 bases from J, leaving 7 bases between. The CDR3 coding sequence is TGCGCCAGCAGCTTGATCGGAGACACTGAAGCTTTCTTT. It specifies CASSLIGDTEAFF.

CDR3 loop: CASSPRGLGGYTF. The CDR3 coding sequence is TGTGCCAGCAGCCCTAGGGGGCTGGGAGGCTACACCTTC. The chain couples TRBV3-1 (or the pseudogene TRBV3-2) to TRBJ1-2; 7 positions agree with TRBD1. V was clipped by 4 bases and J by 8 bases; unmatched bases: 7. The CDR3 is 13 residues long. Germline-derived CDR1 and CDR2 are LGHDT and YNNKEL (reference sequence).

The CDR3 bases are TGTGCCAGCAGTCCCCGGACAGGGGTGGCCGAGCAGTACTTC. Protein product: CASSPRTGVAEQYF. The rearrangement uses TRBV6-5 and TRBJ2-7, with 9 positions matching TRBD1. The CDR3 is 14 amino acids. Trimming removed 5 bases from V and 6 bases from J; junction bases left unmatched: 8. The germline CDR1 and CDR2 sequences are MNHEY and SVGAGI.

The DNA of the CDR3 is TGTGCCAGCAGAAAAGGGGATTTCGGCTACACCTTC. This translates into CASRKGDFGYTF. The J gene is TRBJ1-2, the V gene TRBV25-1; perhaps TRBD1 as D (5 bases). V shed 6 bases and J shed 8 bases, with 13 bases lying between them. The CDR3 sequence is 12 residues long. Germline V gives CDR1 MGHDK, CDR2 SYGVNS.

Only one count was recorded for this clone. This sequence joins TRBV19 and TRBJ2-1; tentatively, D is TRBD2 (6 bases). CDR3 length: 16 residues. CDR1 and CDR2 from the germline V gene are LNHDA and SQIVND (reference sequence). The germline V and J ends were trimmed by 9 bases and 4 bases, with 22 bases remaining between them. The CDR3 here is CASNPWGDLKYNEQFF. The CDR3 DNA follows: TGTGCCAGCAATCCGTGGGGGGATCTCAAATACAATGAGCAGTTCTTC.

The chain recombines TRBV18 with TRBJ2-3; D is perhaps TRBD2 (5 bases). Trimming took 8 bases from V and 6 from J, leaving 15 bases between them. The germline V gene has CDR1 KGHSH and CDR2 LQKENI. CDR3 length: 13 amino acids. Written as DNA, the CDR3 is TGTGCCAGCACCGGACTTCTGAGGGATACGCAGTATTTT. Its translation: CASTGLLRDTQYF.

This clone was seen a few times. This chain connects TRBV2 to TRBJ2-7; 9 bases match TRBD2. Unmatched junction bases numbered 7, after V lost 11 bases and J lost 2 bases. Looked up from germline, CDR1 is SNHLY and CDR2 is FYNNEI. The CDR3 totals 13 residues. Here the CDR3 reads CAAKSGGTYEQYF. CDR3 coding DNA: TGTGCCGCTAAAAGCGGGGGGACCTACGAGCAGTACTTC.

This clone was picked up a small number of times. This rearrangement joins TRBV13 to TRBJ1-2, with D perhaps matching TRBD1 (6 bases). The CDR3 runs to 13 residues. V lost 6 bases and J 7 bases, leaving 15 bases between the germline ends. Germline CDR1 reads PRHDT; CDR2 reads FYEKMQ (reference sequence). Here the CDR3 reads CASRQGGWSGYTF. DNA of the CDR3: TGTGCCAGCAGACAGGGTGGGTGGAGTGGCTACACCTTC.

This clone was counted a single time. This chain connects TRBV11-2 to TRBJ1-3, with TRBD1 identical over 8 bases. CDR1 and CDR2 (germline): SGHAT, FQNNGV. The CDR3 is 15 residues long. The J segment lost 1 base and the V segment lost 5 bases, leaving 4 bases of the junction unmatched. This chain's CDR3 is CASSLGTGSGNTIYF. The CDR3 DNA is TGTGCCAGCAGCCTAGGGACAGGATCTGGAAACACCATATATTTT.

V usage is TRBV29-1 and J usage is TRBJ1-2; D unresolved. The germline CDR1 and CDR2 sequences are SQVTM and ANQGSEA. There are 12 residues in the CDR3. Trimming pared 5 bases from V and 5 bases from J, leaving 12 bases between. CDR3 residues: CSVLEPSYGYTF. The CDR3 DNA reads TGCAGCGTTTTGGAGCCATCGTATGGCTACACCTTC.

Note on this clone: The junction differs from germline at one of its ends, possibly a read error. V and J are TRBV27 and TRBJ2-1; 8 positions agree with TRBD1. This CDR3 has 13 residues. Germline V CDR1 and CDR2: MNHEY, SMNVEV (reference sequence). The DNA of the CDR3 is TGTGCCAGCGGCGCCTATGGCAGAACAGGGGGAGTCTTC. Protein product: CASGAYGRTGGVF.

The J gene is TRBJ2-3, the V gene TRBV29-1, with D possibly matching TRBD2 (6 bases). The germline CDR1 and CDR2 sequences are SQVTM and ANQGSEA. The CDR3 has 14 residues. The ends were cut back, 6 bases at V and 7 bases at J, with 20 bases in the middle. The CDR3 here is CSVVLAPQGNTQYF. The CDR3 DNA is TGCAGCGTAGTACTAGCCCCTCAGGGAAATACGCAGTATTTT.

A few counts support this clone. The chain couples TRBV27 to TRBJ2-1, with 9 nucleotides matching TRBD2. This CDR3 region has 14 residues. CDR1 and CDR2 (germline): MNHEY, SMNVEV (reference sequence). V shed 10 bases and J 8 bases; nucleotides not matched to a gene: 12. In nucleotides, the CDR3 is TGTGCCACCTCGCTTGTAGCGGGGGCCGATGAGCAGTTCTTC. Amino acid sequence: CATSLVAGADEQFF.

Written as DNA, the CDR3 is TGTGCCAGCGGGGAGCATGAGACTTCACCCCTCCACTTT. Encoded protein: CASGEHETSPLHF. The chain employs TRBV27 and TRBJ1-6; D remains ambiguous. CDR1 is MNHEY and CDR2 is SMNVEV in the germline V gene (reference sequence). V lost 8 bases to trimming and J lost 9 bases, with 14 bases between them. The CDR3 is 13 residues long.

This clone was found a few times. This rearrangement joins TRBV5-1 to TRBJ1-2; 8 nucleotides line up with TRBD1. From germline, CDR1 is SGHRS and CDR2 YFSETQ. The V and J ends lost 3 bases and 4 bases, in that order; junction bases with no gene match: 5. The CDR3 extends over 14 amino acids. This chain's CDR3 is CASSSGQGVYGYTF. The CDR3 DNA follows: TGCGCCAGCAGCTCCGGACAGGGCGTCTATGGCTACACCTTC.